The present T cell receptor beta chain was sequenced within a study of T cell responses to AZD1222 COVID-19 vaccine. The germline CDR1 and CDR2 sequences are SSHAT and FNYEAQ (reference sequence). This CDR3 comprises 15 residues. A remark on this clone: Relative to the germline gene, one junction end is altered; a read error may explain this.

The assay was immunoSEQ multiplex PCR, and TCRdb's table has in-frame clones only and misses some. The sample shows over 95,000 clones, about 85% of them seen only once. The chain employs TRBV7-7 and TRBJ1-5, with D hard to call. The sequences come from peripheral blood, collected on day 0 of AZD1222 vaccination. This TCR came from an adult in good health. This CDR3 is CASSPFRAFNQPQHF. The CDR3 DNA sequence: TGTGCTAGCAGCCCATTTAGGGCTTTCAATCAGCCCCAGCATTTT. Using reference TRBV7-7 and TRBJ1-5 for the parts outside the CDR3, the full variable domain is GAGVSQSPRYKVTKRGQDVTLRCDPISSHATLYWYQQALGQGPEFLTYFNYEAQPDKSGLPSDRFSAERPEGSISTLTIQRTEQRDSAMYRCASSPFRAFNQPQHFGDGTRLSIL.